The 12 T cell receptor beta chains presented below share a single source sample, sequenced in a study of blood T cell repertoires in COVID-19. TCRdb's copy holds only in-frame clones and misses some; the assay was immunoSEQ multiplex PCR. The repertoire includes roughly 320,000 clones, about 82% of them detected once, and approximately 7.5% sits in the top ten. Sequenced sample: peripheral blood. These TCRs come from a human donor in a cohort sampled during active COVID-19.

The chain uses TRBV5-4 and TRBJ2-2; 7 bases align to TRBD1. Germline CDR1 reads SGHNT; CDR2 reads YYREEE (reference sequence). The CDR3 loop spans 14 amino acids. After removal of 0 bases from V and 7 bases from J, the junction contained 3 bases not matched to a gene. The CDR3 sequence is CASSLEGAVGELFF. The CDR3 DNA reads TGTGCCAGCAGCTTGGAGGGGGCCGTCGGGGAGCTGTTTTTT.

The chain employs TRBV7-2 and TRBJ1-1; perhaps TRBD1 as D (6 bases). This CDR3 contains 15 residues. From germline, CDR1 is SGHTA and CDR2 FQGNSA. Trimming took off 0 bases at V and 1 base at J, with 9 bases between the two ends. Here the CDR3 DNA reads TGTGCCAGCAGCTTAGCGCAGGGACAGAACACTGAAGCTTTCTTT. This translates into CASSLAQGQNTEAFF.

This clone was counted a single time. This chain uses TRBV6-5 with TRBJ1-4; tentatively, D is TRBD1 (6 bases). V was trimmed by 6 bases and J by 8 bases, leaving 10 bases between them. CDR1 is MNHEY, CDR2 SVGAGI, per germline. The CDR3 spans 12 residues. The CDR3 DNA follows: TGTGCCAGCAGCCATGGGGGCGAAAAACTGTTTTTT. Amino acid sequence: CASSHGGEKLFF.

The chain has TRBV6-6 and TRBJ2-3; D is possibly TRBD2 (5 bases). The CDR3 consists of 13 residues. Trimming pared 7 bases from V and 7 bases from J, leaving 15 bases between. The germline CDR1 and CDR2 sequences are MNHNY and SVGAGI (reference sequence). Here the CDR3 reads CASTETTPHTQYF. The CDR3 nucleotides read TGTGCCAGCACCGAGACTACCCCTCATACGCAGTATTTT.

This sequence joins TRBV4-1 and TRBJ2-7; 12 nucleotides match TRBD1. Unmatched junction bases numbered 3, after V lost 0 bases and J lost 6 bases. Germline V gene sequence: CDR1 MGHRA, CDR2 YSYEKL. The CDR3 contains 15 residues. CDR3 loop: CASSQEGQGATEQYF. The CDR3 nucleotides read TGCGCCAGCAGCCAAGAGGGACAGGGGGCCACCGAGCAGTACTTC.

The chain recombines TRBV5-1 with TRBJ1-6; 7 nucleotides match TRBD1. From germline, CDR1 is SGHRS and CDR2 YFSETQ. The length of the CDR3 is 15 residues. Trimming at V came to 0 bases and at J to 7 bases, leaving 4 bases not matched to a gene. Here the CDR3 reads CASSLGGTENSPLHF. In DNA form, the CDR3 reads TGCGCCAGCAGCTTGGGGGGGACAGAAAATTCACCCCTCCACTTT.

This clone was observed a single time. The chain employs TRBV11-2 and TRBJ2-6, with 8 nucleotides matching TRBD1. The germline V gene has CDR1 SGHAT and CDR2 FQNNGV. This CDR3 is built from 17 residues. V shed 7 bases and J 0 bases; nucleotides not matched to a gene: 8. The CDR3 DNA is TGTGCCAGCACCTTTCAGGGGGCCCGCTCTGGGGCCAACGTCCTGACTTTC. Its protein product is CASTFQGARSGANVLTF.

J is TRBJ2-3 and V is TRBV5-6; no firm D call. The V end was cut by 0 bases, the J end by 2 bases, with 7 bases between. The CDR3 runs 14 residues. The germline CDR1 and CDR2 sequences are SGHDT and YYEEEE. CDR3 bases: TGTGCCAGCAGCTTGGGACTTGACACAGATACGCAGTATTTT. Its protein product is CASSLGLDTDTQYF.

The gene calls are TRBV14 and TRBJ2-3, with a possible D match to TRBD2 (5 bases). The germline V gene encodes CDR1 SGHDN and CDR2 FVKESK. The CDR3 is 13 residues long. V dropped 7 bases and J dropped 0 bases, with 8 bases sitting between them. CDR3 sequence: CASKRGSTDTQYF. The CDR3 bases are TGTGCCAGCAAACGGGGTAGCACAGATACGCAGTATTTT.

This clone has just a few counts. The rearrangement uses TRBV6-5 and TRBJ1-2, with TRBD1 matching over 7 bases. Germline trimming cut 4 bases from V and 6 bases from J; bases unmatched to any gene: 5. CDR1 and CDR2 from the germline V gene are MNHEY and SVGAGI. The CDR3 sequence is 13 residues long. The CDR3 here is CASSSSTGDGYTF. CDR3 in DNA: TGTGCCAGCAGTTCCAGTACAGGGGATGGCTACACCTTC.

This chain uses TRBV30 with TRBJ2-4, with 7 bases lining up with TRBD1. The V and J ends lost 5 bases and 3 bases, in that order; junction bases with no gene match: 10. The CDR3 is 15 amino acids. Germline V lookup: CDR1 GTSNPN, CDR2 SVGIG (reference sequence). CDR3 sequence reads: CAWDQTGVVKNIQYF. CDR3 nucleotide sequence: TGTGCCTGGGACCAAACAGGGGTAGTCAAAAACATTCAGTACTTC.

V usage is TRBV18 and J usage is TRBJ2-7, with 7 bases that match TRBD1. The V and J ends lost 0 bases and 8 bases, in that order; junction bases with no gene match: 10. The CDR3 is 15 residues long. Looked up from germline, CDR1 is KGHSH and CDR2 is LQKENI. CDR3 sequence reads: CASSPPSQTGLKQYF. The CDR3 DNA reads as TGTGCCAGCTCACCACCCTCCCAGACAGGGTTGAAGCAGTACTTC. Based on the CDR3 plus reference TRBV18 and TRBJ2-7, the full variable domain is NAGVMQNPRHLVRRRGQEARLRCSPMKGHSHVYWYRQLPEEGLKFMVYLQKENIIDESGMPKERFSAEFPKEGPSILRIQQVVRGDSAAYFCASSPPSQTGLKQYFGPGTRLTVT.